This T cell receptor beta chain was sequenced in a study of CD8 T cells in Susac syndrome. The RNA input was about 0.5 to 1 ug, and it was reverse transcribed with random hexamers. TCRdb ran MiXCR on the immunoSEQ multiplex PCR reads and lists one entry per CDR3 protein. The repertoire includes about 130,000 distinct CDR3 sequences, approximately 95% of them detected once, and roughly 0.3% sits in the top ten. Germline V gene lookup returns CDR1 SGHDN and CDR2 FVKESK. The CDR3 is made up of 16 amino acids. V shed 3 bases, J shed 0 bases, and the junction held 6 bases outside the gene matches. The clonotype originates from a human donor with multiple sclerosis. Sample: CD8+ T cells from PBMCs. The V and J genes are TRBV14 and TRBJ2-3; TRBD2 aligns across 7 bases. Written as DNA, the CDR3 is TGTGCCAGCAGCCACCGACTAGCAGCTAGCACAGATACGCAGTATTTT. It translates to CASSHRLAASTDTQYF.